This TCR beta chain was recovered during a study of T cell changes during pregnancy in multiple sclerosis. Assay: immunoSEQ multiplex PCR; the TCRdb copy retains only in-frame clones and omits some. The sample lists approximately 36,000 clones; more than 70% were seen once. The sample in question was CD8+ T cells from peripheral blood mononuclear cells, obtained in the third trimester of pregnancy. This sequence originates from a female donor with multiple sclerosis, enrolled in a pregnancy study.

The CDR3 bases are TGTGCCAGTAGTGCGACAGGGGTTCACACAGATACGCAGTATTTT. Its translation is CASSATGVHTDTQYF. V and J are TRBV19 and TRBJ2-3, with TRBD1 identical over 8 bases. The CDR3 contains 15 residues. The trim removed 5 bases at V and 2 bases at J, leaving 6 bases unmatched. Per germline, CDR1 LNHDA and CDR2 SQIVND (reference sequence).